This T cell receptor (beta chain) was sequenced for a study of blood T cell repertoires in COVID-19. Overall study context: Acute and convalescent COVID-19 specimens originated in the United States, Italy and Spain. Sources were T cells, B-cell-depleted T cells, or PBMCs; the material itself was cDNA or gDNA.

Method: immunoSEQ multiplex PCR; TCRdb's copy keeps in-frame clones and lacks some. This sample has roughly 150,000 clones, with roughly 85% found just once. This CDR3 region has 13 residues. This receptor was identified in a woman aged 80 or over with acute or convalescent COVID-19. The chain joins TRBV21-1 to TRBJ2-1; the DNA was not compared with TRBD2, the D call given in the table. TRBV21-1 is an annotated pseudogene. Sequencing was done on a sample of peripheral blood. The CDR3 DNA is TGTGCCAGACCGGGACTAGCGGACAATGAGCAGTTCTTC. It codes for CARPGLADNEQFF.